Presented here are 24 T cell receptor beta chains from one specimen sequenced in a study of T cells in Graves' hyperthyroidism and ophthalmopathy. RNA transcripts served as the template for amplifying TCR beta CDR3 regions. The study used the HTBI primer set for a first-round RT-PCR of the TCR CDR3. TCRdb redid the calling of the multiplex PCR reads with MiXCR, one entry per CDR3 protein. Of 650,000 to 850,000 distinct CDR3 sequences listed, around a sixth are singletons. Sequenced material: blood. Receptors were obtained from a woman between 45 and 60 years old with Graves' hyperthyroidism that later progressed to Graves' ophthalmopathy.

This clonotype was detected only a few times. CDR3 DNA sequence: TGCGCCAGCAGCCGAGGACTAGGGTTCACCGGGGAGCTGTTTTTT. This encodes CASSRGLGFTGELFF. The chain couples TRBV4-1 to TRBJ2-2, with 7 bases that match TRBD2. This CDR3 is built from 15 residues. Germline trimming cut 4 bases from V and 4 bases from J; bases unmatched to any gene: 6. Germline V CDR1 and CDR2: MGHRA, YSYEKL.

The genes are TRBV10-3 and TRBJ2-7, with 7 bases that match TRBD1. Germline V lookup: CDR1 ENHRY, CDR2 SYGVKD. The CDR3 runs to 15 residues. Trimming cost V 8 bases and J 5 bases; bases outside gene matches: 15. The CDR3 DNA follows: TGTGCCATCTCGAGAGAGAAGGGGGCTCTCGACGAGCAGTACTTC. It translates to CAISREKGALDEQYF.

This chain connects TRBV2 to TRBJ1-1; possibly TRBD1 for D (5 bases). This CDR3 is built from 15 residues. Trimming pared 0 bases from V and 1 base from J, leaving 9 bases between. The germline CDR1 and CDR2 sequences are SNHLY and FYNNEI. The CDR3 spells CASSEALGGNTEAFF. As DNA, the CDR3 is TGTGCCAGCAGTGAAGCGCTGGGGGGGAACACTGAAGCTTTCTTT.

This clonotype was counted at least ten times. V is TRBV12-3 or TRBV12-4 and J is TRBJ1-6; 8 nucleotides match TRBD1. V shed 4 bases, J shed 7 bases, and the junction held 3 bases outside the gene matches. The CDR3 covers 14 residues. The CDR3 region has the DNA TGTGCCAGCAGTTACAGGGGGTGGAATTCACCCCTCCACTTT. It encodes CASSYRGWNSPLHF.

V gene TRBV19 combines with J gene TRBJ2-5, with D unclear. V shed 5 bases and J shed 2 bases, with 12 bases lying between them. Germline CDR1 reads LNHDA; CDR2 reads SQIVND (reference sequence). The CDR3 runs 14 residues. The CDR3, as DNA: TGTGCCAGTAGTTTTGGACGTATACAAGAGACCCAGTACTTC. It codes for CASSFGRIQETQYF.

This clonotype came up many times. The chain recombines TRBV20-1 with TRBJ1-2; D unclear. CDR3 length equals 11 residues. The germline V gene encodes CDR1 DFQATT and CDR2 SNEGSKA (reference sequence). V was clipped by 3 bases and J by 4 bases, with 6 bases between them. The CDR3 nucleotides read TGCAGTGCTAGTGGAGCCTATGGCTACACCTTC. Translation: CSASGAYGYTF.

The chain employs TRBV6-2 or TRBV6-3 and TRBJ1-3, with no clear D. The V and J ends lost 0 bases and 0 bases respectively, with 9 bases between them. This CDR3 spans 16 amino acids. CDR1 is MNHEY, CDR2 SVGEGT, per germline. CDR3 nucleotide sequence: TGTGCCAGCAGTTACTCGAAGGCTCTCTCTGGAAACACCATATATTTT. It specifies CASSYSKALSGNTIYF.

This clonotype was seen a few times. The CDR3 bases are TGCAGTGCTAGAGGGAAGAACAGGGGAGGCAATCAGCCCCAGCATTTT. Amino acids: CSARGKNRGGNQPQHF. The chain joins TRBV20-1 to TRBJ1-5; 7 bases fit TRBD1. V lost 1 base, J lost 2 bases, and 8 bases stayed unmatched. The CDR3 runs 16 residues. From germline, CDR1 is DFQATT and CDR2 SNEGSKA (reference sequence).

This clonotype showed up just a few times. The chain recombines TRBV27 with TRBJ2-7; tentative D call: TRBD1 (6 bases). Germline CDR1 and CDR2: MNHEY and SMNVEV (reference sequence). CDR3 size: 14 residues. V lost 3 bases and J lost 0, with 9 bases in between. The CDR3 region is CASSFRTDSYEQYF. DNA of the CDR3: TGTGCCAGCAGTTTCAGGACAGACTCCTACGAGCAGTACTTC.

This clonotype has more than one count but fewer than ten. The rearrangement joins TRBV5-1 to TRBJ2-3; no definite D call. CDR3 length: 14 amino acids. Trimming left V 1 base short and J 6 bases short, with 12 bases between. Germline CDR1 and CDR2: SGHRS and YFSETQ. DNA of the CDR3: TGCGCCAGCAGCTTGCTTGGCGTGTTGGATACGCAGTATTTT. It translates to CASSLLGVLDTQYF.

J is TRBJ1-2 and V is TRBV25-1; possible D gene TRBD1, 5 bases. This CDR3 spans 16 amino acids. V lost 1 base and J 7 bases, leaving 19 bases between the germline ends. CDR1 and CDR2 (germline): MGHDK, SYGVNS. The CDR3 sequence is CASSESSPQGEGGYTF. CDR3 sequence (DNA): TGTGCCAGCAGTGAATCGTCCCCCCAGGGCGAGGGTGGCTACACCTTC.

The chain has TRBV12-5 and TRBJ2-2; D not resolved. The CDR3 loop spans 15 amino acids. The V gene lost 1 base and the J gene lost 5 bases, with 11 bases spanning the gap. CDR1 LGHNT and CDR2 FRNRAP come from the germline V gene. As DNA, the CDR3 is TGTGCTAGTGGTTTGGAAGTAGGAGTTACCGGGGAGCTGTTTTTT. Its translation: CASGLEVGVTGELFF.

This sequence joins TRBV3-1 and TRBJ1-5; 9 nucleotides line up with TRBD1. The ends lost 0 bases at V and 0 bases at J; junction bases unmatched: 3. Germline V gene data show CDR1 as LGHDT and CDR2 as YNNKEL (reference sequence). The CDR3 totals 17 residues. The CDR3 DNA follows: TGTGCCAGCAGCCAAGAGGGACAGGGTTTTAGCAATCAGCCCCAGCATTTT. This encodes CASSQEGQGFSNQPQHF.

This clonotype has just a few counts. The chain joins TRBV7-9 to TRBJ2-7, with 7 bases matching TRBD1. With 6 bases clipped from V and 0 bases from J, the junction kept 8 bases outside the gene matches. The CDR3 has 15 amino acids. The germline CDR1 and CDR2 sequences are SEHNR and FQNEAQ (reference sequence). The CDR3 DNA reads TGTGCCAGCAGTGATCGGGACAGCAGCTCCTACGAGCAGTACTTC. Translating it yields CASSDRDSSSYEQYF.

The sample holds a few counts of this clonotype. This chain connects TRBV7-9 to TRBJ2-5; 9 positions agree with TRBD2. J lost 2 bases, V lost 0 bases, and 7 bases had no gene match. The CDR3 is 17 amino acids. Germline V gives CDR1 SEHNR, CDR2 FQNEAQ (reference sequence). The CDR3 coding sequence is TGTGCCAGCAGCTTAGCGTTGGGTCTAGCGGGACAAGAGACCCAGTACTTC. It translates to CASSLALGLAGQETQYF.

Ten or more counts support this clonotype. V gene TRBV5-1 combines with J gene TRBJ2-6, with D maybe TRBD2 (5 bases). V lost 2 bases, J lost 0 bases, and 12 bases lay in between. Germline CDR1 and CDR2: SGHRS and YFSETQ. This CDR3 has 17 residues. CDR3 amino acids: CASSFRFGLSGANVLTF. As DNA, the CDR3 is TGCGCCAGCAGCTTTCGCTTCGGACTCTCTGGGGCCAACGTCCTGACTTTC.

The rearrangement links TRBV5-6 to TRBJ1-2; 7 bases fit TRBD1. The CDR3 runs 15 residues. V gave up 5 bases and J gave up 1 base; unmatched junction bases: 8. The germline V gene encodes CDR1 SGHDT and CDR2 YYEEEE. This CDR3 is CASSPRDSVNYGYTF. Written as DNA, the CDR3 is TGTGCCAGCAGTCCGCGGGACAGCGTTAACTATGGCTACACCTTC. The variable domain in full, with the rest retrieved from reference TRBV5-6 and TRBJ1-2, is DAGVTQSPTHLIKTRGQQVTLRCSPKSGHDTVSWYQQALGQGPQFIFQYYEEEERQRGNFPDRFSGHQFPNYSSELNVNALLLGDSALYLCASSPRDSVNYGYTFGSGTRLTVV.

This clonotype turned up a few times. CDR3 DNA: TGTGCCAGCAGCTTAATGGACTTCCCCTACGAGCAGTACTTC. This codes for CASSLMDFPYEQYF. This sequence joins TRBV5-4 and TRBJ2-7; a weak D match, TRBD2 (5 bases). The CDR3 covers 14 residues. Germline V CDR1 and CDR2: SGHNT, YYREEE (reference sequence). With 2 bases removed from V and 2 bases from J, the gap between germline ends came to 11 bases.

V usage is TRBV5-1 and J usage is TRBJ1-1; 7 bases are shared with TRBD1. The germline CDR1 and CDR2 sequences are SGHRS and YFSETQ. The CDR3 extends over 16 amino acids. With V trimmed by 4 bases and J by 6 bases, 15 bases remained unmatched. The CDR3 DNA reads as TGCGCCAGCAGCCTACGGGACAGCGCAGTGGGCGCTGAAGCTTTCTTT. Protein sequence: CASSLRDSAVGAEAFF.

The chain couples TRBV7-9 to TRBJ1-3; no clear D gene. The CDR3 covers 15 residues. Trimming shortened V by 1 base and J by 2 bases, and 9 bases separated the two germline ends. Per germline, CDR1 SEHNR and CDR2 FQNEAQ (reference sequence). CDR3 in amino acids: CASSLEQVAGNTIYF. DNA for the CDR3: TGTGCCAGCAGCTTAGAGCAAGTGGCTGGAAACACCATATATTTT.

V gene TRBV15 combines with J gene TRBJ1-1; the D is unclear. The germline CDR1 and CDR2 sequences are LNHNV and YYDKDF (reference sequence). The CDR3 has 13 residues. Between the trimmed V and J ends, which lost 0 bases and 1 base, there was a span of 3 bases. The CDR3 here is CATSRDANTEAFF. The CDR3 DNA follows: TGTGCCACCAGCAGAGATGCGAACACTGAAGCTTTCTTT.

The V and J genes are TRBV24-1 and TRBJ1-3, with a possible D match to TRBD1 (5 bases). Germline values: CDR1 KGHDR, CDR2 SFDVKD. This CDR3 is 15 amino acids long. The V and J ends lost 2 bases and 5 bases respectively, with 12 bases between them. CDR3 protein: CATSDYVAGRNTIYF. The CDR3 DNA sequence: TGTGCCACCAGTGATTACGTGGCAGGGAGAAACACCATATATTTT.

In regard to this clonotype: A much larger clone sits a single nucleotide away, making a read error possible. Because the CDR3 is missing its conserved closing phenylalanine or tryptophan, this is likely a read error. The V gene is TRBV18, the J gene TRBJ1-5; no definite D call. CDR3 length: 14 residues. The germline V gene has CDR1 KGHSH and CDR2 LQKENI. The V and J ends lost 0 bases and 0 bases respectively, with 3 bases between them. The CDR3 coding sequence is TGTGCCAGCTCACCACCCAGTAGCAATCAGCCCCAGCATTCT. Its translation is CASSPPSSNQPQHS.

The chain is built from TRBV10-1 and TRBJ2-3; the match to TRBD1 covers 7 bases. Looked up from germline, CDR1 is WNHNN and CDR2 is SYGVQD (reference sequence). Unmatched junction bases numbered 3, after V lost 3 bases and J lost 3 bases. This CDR3 contains 14 residues. The CDR3 region is CASSDTGETDTQYF. CDR3 coding DNA: TGCGCCAGCAGTGATACAGGGGAGACAGATACGCAGTATTTT.